Presented here are 12 T cell receptor beta chains from one specimen sequenced in a study of T cell responses to AZD1222 COVID-19 vaccine. Sequencing was performed with immunoSEQ multiplex PCR; in TCRdb, only in-frame clones are kept and a portion is missing. The sample includes 140,000 to 150,000 clones, 88% of them seen just once. The material was peripheral blood, obtained 28 days after the second dose of the MenACWY control vaccine. The receptors were sampled from an adult who received the MenACWY meningococcal vaccine as a control.

The V call is TRBV2, the J call TRBJ1-1; the D is unclear. Per germline, CDR1 SNHLY and CDR2 FYNNEI. The V gene lost 7 bases and the J gene lost 4 bases, with 7 bases spanning the gap. The CDR3 length is 11 residues. Here the CDR3 DNA reads TGTGCCAGCAAAAGAGGCACTGAAGCTTTCTTT. Its translation is CASKRGTEAFF.

The chain employs TRBV19 and TRBJ1-1, with 7 positions matching TRBD1. Germline V lookup: CDR1 LNHDA, CDR2 SQIVND (reference sequence). CDR3 length: 16 residues. The V segment lost 1 base and the J segment 1 base; nucleotides outside the gene matches: 6. The CDR3 DNA reads TGTGCCAGTAGTATAGGCGTGGCAGGGGGGAACACTGAAGCTTTCTTT. The encoded protein is CASSIGVAGGNTEAFF.

The count of this clone is one. The chain recombines TRBV21-1 with TRBJ2-6; the table's D call TRBD1 went unverified against the DNA. TRBV21-1 is recorded as a pseudogene. The CDR3 length is 16 residues. The CDR3 DNA follows: TGTGCCAGCAGCCAAAGATCAGGGATTGGGGCCAACGTCCTGACTTTC. This codes for CASSQRSGIGANVLTF.

The CDR3 DNA reads as TGTGCCAGCCGGACAGACGACAATCAGCCCCAGCATTTT. Residues: CASRTDDNQPQHF. The chain couples TRBV28 to TRBJ1-5; D is perhaps TRBD1 (6 bases). Germline values: CDR1 MDHEN, CDR2 SYDVKM. Deletions cut 8 bases from V and 3 bases from J, with 11 bases between. This CDR3 comprises 13 residues.

The chain couples TRBV12-3 or TRBV12-4 to TRBJ2-7, with 7 bases identical to TRBD1. The CDR3 loop spans 13 amino acids. Trimming removed 7 bases from V and 5 bases from J; junction bases left unmatched: 8. The CDR3 protein is CASMEQGTHEQYF. In DNA, the CDR3 is TGTGCCAGCATGGAACAGGGGACCCACGAGCAGTACTTC.

The rearrangement links TRBV2 to TRBJ1-4, with D hard to call. V shed 5 bases and J shed 7 bases, with 14 bases lying between them. Germline CDR1 SNHLY, CDR2 FYNNEI. This CDR3 contains 14 residues. CDR3 region: CASSRNGFSEKLFF. CDR3 in DNA: TGTGCCAGCAGTCGGAACGGTTTCTCTGAAAAACTGTTTTTT.

The chain links TRBV6-5 to TRBJ2-7; D uncertain. The germline V gene has CDR1 MNHEY and CDR2 SVGAGI. V gave up 6 bases and J gave up 1 base, with 10 bases separating them. This CDR3 has 13 amino acids. This CDR3 reads CASSFDHSYEQYF. As DNA, the CDR3 is TGTGCCAGCAGCTTCGACCATTCCTACGAGCAGTACTTC.

This clone was seen only once. The rearrangement uses TRBV19 and TRBJ1-4; 9 nucleotides agree with TRBD1. There are 15 residues in the CDR3. V gave up 5 bases and J gave up 6 bases; unmatched junction bases: 7. Germline loops: CDR1 LNHDA, CDR2 SQIVND (reference sequence). CDR3 sequence: CASSSNRGRDEKLFF. The CDR3 DNA reads TGTGCCAGTAGTTCCAACAGGGGGCGGGATGAAAAACTGTTTTTT.

This chain uses TRBV11-3 with TRBJ1-4; unclear D gene. There are 15 residues in the CDR3. CDR1 and CDR2 from the germline V gene are SGHNT and YENEEA. The germline V and J ends were trimmed by 6 bases and 0 bases, with 11 bases remaining between them. The CDR3 nucleotides read TGTGCCAGCAGTCTCCAAGGAGCAACTAATGAAAAACTGTTTTTT. Translated: CASSLQGATNEKLFF.

The gene calls are TRBV9 and TRBJ2-5, with TRBD1 identical over 7 bases. The junction had 11 bases not matched to a gene; V was cut back by 2 bases and J by 7 bases. This CDR3 spans 15 amino acids. The V gene's germline CDR1 is SGDLS and CDR2 YYNGEE. Written as DNA, the CDR3 is TGTGCCAGCAGCGTGACAGGGAAGGTATACGGGACCCAGTACTTC. It encodes CASSVTGKVYGTQYF.

The J gene is TRBJ2-2, the V gene TRBV7-9; no definite D call. This CDR3 spans 15 amino acids. The V and J ends lost 4 bases and 3 bases respectively, with 12 bases between them. Germline lookup yields CDR1 SEHNR and CDR2 FQNEAQ (reference sequence). The CDR3 nucleotides read TGTGCCAGCAGCTCGACGTTGGGTTACACCGGGGAGCTGTTTTTT. This encodes CASSSTLGYTGELFF. The full variable domain, completed using reference TRBV7-9 and TRBJ2-2, is DTGVSQNPRHKITKRGQNVTFRCDPISEHNRLYWYRQTLGQGPEFLTYFQNEAQLEKSRLLSDRFSAERPKGSFSTLEIQRTEQGDSAMYLCASSSTLGYTGELFFGEGSRLTVL.

The chain combines TRBV4-3 with TRBJ1-3, with D maybe TRBD1 (6 bases). V gave up 4 bases and J gave up 11 bases, with 21 bases separating them. CDR1 and CDR2 from the germline V gene are LGHNA and YSLEER. The CDR3 totals 15 residues. The CDR3 spells CASSRDGQNRVAIYF. The DNA of the CDR3 is TGCGCCAGCAGCCGTGACGGACAGAACCGAGTCGCCATATATTTT.